This paragraph covers one T cell receptor (beta chain) sequence. The entry originates in a study of cytomegalovirus exposure and HLA in healthy donors. In the study overall: An early release of data contained tens of millions of unique TCRs, which came from HLA-typed donors.

Amplification used 60 Vbeta primers and 13 Jbeta primers. Profiled with immunoSEQ multiplex PCR; TCRdb holds only in-frame clones, not every one. This sample's clone table lists some 120,000 clones. Trimming removed 5 bases from V and 6 bases from J, with 10 bases in between. CDR1 MNHEY and CDR2 SVGAGI come from the germline V gene. The CDR3 extends over 12 amino acids. The sample taken for sequencing was PBMCs. The V call is TRBV6-5, the J call TRBJ1-1, with D uncertain. The receptor was derived from a man younger than 35 in good health and CMV-seronegative. The CDR3 loop is CASSVQDAEAFF. The CDR3 DNA reads as TGTGCCAGCAGTGTCCAGGATGCTGAAGCTTTCTTT.